Reported below is one T cell receptor beta chain. Its antigen is not identified. This table comes from immunoSEQ multiplex PCR, and its TCRdb copy is limited to in-frame clones, with some not included. The sample shows approximately 1,000,000 clones, 70% to 80% of them seen only once. Partitioning of CD4+ cells yielded a CD45RA+ naive subset and a CD45RA-negative memory subset. This specimen comes from a study of shared clonotypes between healthy human individuals. Study details: The donors, two women and a few men, were aged 18 to 49. Study-wide results and caveats: Collection of samples was limited to blood; tissue repertoires likely differ. Rarefaction gave evidence that sorted-subset sequencing remained incomplete despite large depth.

The CDR3 is 17 amino acids. J lost 3 bases, V lost 0 bases, and 6 bases had no gene match. CDR1 and CDR2 (germline): SGHRS, YFSETQ. The TCR sequence derives from a man younger than 30 in good health. Some clones in this sample may be carry-over from other donors' samples. The rearrangement uses TRBV5-1 and TRBJ2-1, with 10 bases matching TRBD2. Sequenced input: memory CD4+ T cells from PBMCs. Indicated subset: CD45RA-negative fraction. DNA for the CDR3: TGCGCCAGCAGCTTGGGAAGAGGGACTAGCGACTACAATGAGCAGTTCTTC. It translates to CASSLGRGTSDYNEQFF. Based on the CDR3 plus reference TRBV5-1 and TRBJ2-1, the full variable domain is KAGVTQTPRYLIKTRGQQVTLSCSPISGHRSVSWYQQTPGQGLQFLFEYFSETQRNKGNFPGRFSGRQFSNSRSEMNVSTLELGDSALYLCASSLGRGTSDYNEQFFGPGTRLTVL.